Below, 2 T cell receptor beta chains from the same sample are listed, as sequenced in a study of T cell responses to AZD1222 COVID-19 vaccine. This table comes from immunoSEQ multiplex PCR, and its TCRdb copy is limited to in-frame clones, with some not included. The sample carries around 130,000 clones, 75% to 90% recorded once. This specimen was peripheral blood, taken on day 0 of AZD1222 vaccination. These receptors were taken from an adult in good health.

This chain joins TRBV7-8 and TRBJ1-2, with TRBD1 identical over 9 bases. Per germline, CDR1 SGHVS and CDR2 FQNEAQ. The length of the CDR3 is 15 residues. V gave up 3 bases and J gave up 1 base; unmatched junction bases: 3. The CDR3 DNA reads TGTGCCAGCAGCTTGGGGACAGGGCATAACTATGGCTACACCTTC. As protein: CASSLGTGHNYGYTF.

The gene calls are TRBV19 and TRBJ1-3, with TRBD1 matching over 7 bases. CDR3 length: 15 residues. V was pared by 5 bases and J by 2 bases, with 6 bases of the junction left unmatched. CDR1 and CDR2 from the germline V gene are LNHDA and SQIVND (reference sequence). The CDR3 DNA sequence: TGTGCCAGTAGTCGACAGGGAGTAACTGGAAACACCATATATTTT. Protein product: CASSRQGVTGNTIYF.